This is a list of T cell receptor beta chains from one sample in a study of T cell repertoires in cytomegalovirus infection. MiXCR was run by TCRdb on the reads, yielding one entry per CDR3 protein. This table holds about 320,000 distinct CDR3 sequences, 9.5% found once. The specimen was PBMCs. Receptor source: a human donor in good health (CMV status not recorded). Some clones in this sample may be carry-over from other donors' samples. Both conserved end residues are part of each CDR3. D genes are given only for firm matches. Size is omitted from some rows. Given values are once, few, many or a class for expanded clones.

CDR3 protein: CASSRTGGTEAFF
CDR3 DNA: TGTGCCAGCAGCCGTACAGGGGGCACTGAAGCTTTCTTT
V gene: TRBV12-3/TRBV12-4
J gene: TRBJ1-1
clone size: many
D gene: TRBD1

CDR3 protein: CASSLDSRYEQYF
CDR3 DNA: TGTGCCAGCAGTTTAGACAGCCGCTACGAGCAGTACTTC
V gene: TRBV28
J gene: TRBJ2-7
clone size: many
D gene: NA

CDR3 protein: CASSLLVGGGELFF
CDR3 DNA: TGTGCCAGCAGCTTATTGGTGGGTGGCGGGGAGCTGTTTTTT
V gene: TRBV7-2
J gene: TRBJ2-2
clone size: many
D gene: NA

CDR3 protein: CASSYYESTDTQYF
CDR3 DNA: TGTGCCAGCAGTTACTACGAAAGCACAGATACGCAGTATTTT
V gene: TRBV6-8
J gene: TRBJ2-3
clone size: NA
D gene: NA

CDR3 protein: CASTPLKISYNEQFF
CDR3 DNA: TGTGCCAGCACCCCCCTGAAGATTTCCTACAATGAGCAGTTCTTC
V gene: TRBV12-3/TRBV12-4
J gene: TRBJ2-1
clone size: NA
D gene: NA

CDR3 protein: CASSRNPSEQYF
CDR3 DNA: TGTGCCAGCAGCCGCAACCCATCCGAGCAGTACTTC
V gene: TRBV27
J gene: TRBJ2-7
clone size: NA
D gene: NA

CDR3 protein: CASSPPGTSRYEQYF
CDR3 DNA: TGTGCCAGCAGCCCCCCCGGGACTAGCCGTTACGAGCAGTACTTC
V gene: TRBV28
J gene: TRBJ2-7
clone size: many
D gene: TRBD2

CDR3 protein: CSARDTSGRLTDTQYF
CDR3 DNA: TGCAGTGCTAGAGATACTAGCGGGAGGTTGACGGATACGCAGTATTTT
V gene: TRBV20-1
J gene: TRBJ2-3
clone size: few
D gene: TRBD2

CDR3 protein: CASTRDSPLHF
CDR3 DNA: TGTGCCAGCACCCGGGATTCACCCCTCCACTTT
V gene: TRBV7-2
J gene: TRBJ1-6
clone size: many
D gene: NA

CDR3 protein: CATSSRDRVNTEAFF
CDR3 DNA: TGTGCCACCAGCAGCCGGGACAGAGTGAACACTGAAGCTTTCTTT
V gene: TRBV15
J gene: TRBJ1-1
clone size: NA
D gene: TRBD1

CDR3 protein: CASSSIMNTEAFF
CDR3 DNA: TGTGCCAGCAGCTCTATCATGAACACTGAAGCTTTCTTT
V gene: TRBV28
J gene: TRBJ1-1
clone size: many
D gene: NA

CDR3 protein: CASTSNRDSRQYF
CDR3 DNA: TGTGCCAGCACTTCAAACCGTGACTCGAGGCAGTACTTC
V gene: TRBV12-3/TRBV12-4
J gene: TRBJ2-7
clone size: NA
D gene: NA

CDR3 protein: CASSHLAGGPETQYF
CDR3 DNA: TGCGCCAGCAGCCACCTAGCGGGAGGGCCCGAGACCCAGTACTTC
V gene: TRBV4-1
J gene: TRBJ2-5
clone size: few
D gene: TRBD2

CDR3 protein: CASSPRTGFRDIQYF
CDR3 DNA: TGTGCCAGCAGTCCACGGACAGGGTTTCGAGACATTCAGTACTTC
V gene: TRBV12-3/TRBV12-4
J gene: TRBJ2-4
clone size: NA
D gene: TRBD1

CDR3 protein: CASSGRTGGSYEQYF
CDR3 DNA: TGTGCCAGCAGCGGTCGTACAGGGGGCTCCTACGAGCAGTACTTC
V gene: TRBV7-2
J gene: TRBJ2-7
clone size: many
D gene: TRBD1

CDR3 protein: CASSIGPTRDGYTF
CDR3 DNA: TGTGCCAGCAGTATAGGACCCACCCGGGATGGCTACACCTTC
V gene: TRBV12-3/TRBV12-4
J gene: TRBJ1-2
clone size: NA
D gene: NA

CDR3 protein: CASSLEVFIGPSGEQFF
CDR3 DNA: TGTGCCAGCAGCTTAGAGGTGTTTATCGGCCCCTCGGGTGAGCAGTTCTTC
V gene: TRBV7-2
J gene: TRBJ2-1
clone size: many
D gene: NA

CDR3 protein: CASSSTPHGSGRGNEQFF
CDR3 DNA: TGTGCCAGCAGTTCAACCCCCCATGGTAGCGGGAGAGGGAATGAGCAGTTCTTC
V gene: TRBV27
J gene: TRBJ2-1
clone size: many
D gene: TRBD2

CDR3 protein: CASSMTSGETQYF
CDR3 DNA: TGTGCCAGCAGTATGACTAGCGGAGAGACCCAGTACTTC
V gene: TRBV12-3/TRBV12-4
J gene: TRBJ2-5
clone size: NA
D gene: TRBD2

CDR3 protein: CASSQSGTGWNTEAFF
CDR3 DNA: TGTGCCAGCAGTCAAAGCGGGACAGGGTGGAACACTGAAGCTTTCTTT
V gene: TRBV7-2
J gene: TRBJ1-1
clone size: few
D gene: TRBD1

CDR3 protein: CASSLNQGHYEQYF
CDR3 DNA: TGTGCCAGCAGCTTGAATCAGGGTCACTACGAGCAGTACTTC
V gene: TRBV5-6
J gene: TRBJ2-7
clone size: NA
D gene: NA

CDR3 protein: CASSQVPSSGANVLTF
CDR3 DNA: TGTGCCAGCAGCCAAGTCCCGAGCTCTGGGGCCAACGTCCTGACTTTC
V gene: TRBV4-2
J gene: TRBJ2-6
clone size: few
D gene: NA

CDR3 protein: CSGRQGDGYTF
CDR3 DNA: TGCAGCGGAAGACAGGGGGATGGCTACACCTTC
V gene: TRBV29-1
J gene: TRBJ1-2
clone size: NA
D gene: TRBD1

CDR3 protein: CSASYGQGATNEKLFF
CDR3 DNA: TGCAGTGCTAGTTACGGACAGGGAGCAACTAATGAAAAACTGTTTTTT
V gene: TRBV20-1
J gene: TRBJ1-4
clone size: NA
D gene: TRBD1

CDR3 protein: CASSLYPGAGTQYF
CDR3 DNA: TGTGCCAGCAGTTTATACCCAGGGGCAGGGACCCAGTACTTC
V gene: TRBV27
J gene: TRBJ2-5
clone size: NA
D gene: NA